This T cell receptor beta chain is from a study of sequential checkpoint blockade in melanoma. About the study: Patients were randomized 1:1 to nivolumab-then-ipilimumab or ipilimumab-then-nivolumab first-line. Maintenance nivolumab came after either treatment sequence.

CDR1 is MNHEY, CDR2 SVGAGI, per germline. V was clipped by 6 bases and J by 5 bases; unmatched bases: 2. This CDR3 has 12 residues. Treatment in this sample: randomized to nivolumab then ipilimumab (arm A) or the reverse (arm B). PBMC sorting kept live CD3+CD8+ cells without CD19 or CD56. Clones were read by immunoSEQ multiplex PCR, and TCRdb kept only the in-frame ones, dropping some. The sample has some 30,000 clones, 65% to 90% seen once; the top ten hold 22%. The chain is built from TRBV6-5 and TRBJ2-5, with 8 bases matching TRBD2. Source: CD8+ T cells sorted from blood (inferred from file names), taken from a patient given nivolumab and ipilimumab in sequence. This TCR was sampled from a human donor with melanoma. The CDR3 is CASSGGGETQYF. The CDR3 DNA sequence: TGTGCCAGCAGCGGGGGGGGTGAGACCCAGTACTTC.